The rows below give T cell receptor beta chains drawn from one sample of a study of cytomegalovirus exposure and HLA in healthy donors. The method was immunoSEQ multiplex PCR; TCRdb's version includes in-frame clones alone and lacks a portion of them. Of under 150,000 clones in the sample, 70% to 80% were seen once. The sample consisted of PBMCs. The receptors come from a woman aged 50 to 65 in good health and CMV-seronegative. Each CDR3 is given with its conserved first and last residue. Each record gives: D gene, J gene, clone size, V gene, CDR3 protein, CDR3 DNA. The D gene is left open where the match is weak. Clone size is given for some rows only: seen once, a few or many times, or a class if the clone is expanded.

D gene: TRBD2
J gene: TRBJ2-7
clone size: few
V gene: TRBV15
CDR3 protein: CATSSRTRGVREQYF
CDR3 DNA: TGTGCCACCAGCAGTCGGACTAGAGGGGTAAGGGAGCAGTACTTC

D gene: NA
J gene: TRBJ2-3
clone size: NA
V gene: TRBV5-1
CDR3 protein: CASSWSRLLQADTQYF
CDR3 DNA: TGCGCCAGCAGCTGGAGCCGGTTGTTGCAAGCAGATACGCAGTATTTT

D gene: NA
J gene: TRBJ2-3
clone size: NA
V gene: TRBV30
CDR3 protein: CAWSNGQSTDTQYF
CDR3 DNA: TGTGCCTGGAGTAATGGACAGAGCACAGATACGCAGTATTTT

D gene: NA
J gene: TRBJ2-3
clone size: once
V gene: TRBV28
CDR3 protein: CASSLGSRGADTQYF
CDR3 DNA: TGTGCCAGCAGTTTAGGCTCACGAGGAGCAGATACGCAGTATTTT

D gene: TRBD2
J gene: TRBJ2-1
clone size: NA
V gene: TRBV10-3
CDR3 protein: CAITPSGSGNEQFF
CDR3 DNA: TGTGCCATCACCCCTAGCGGGAGTGGGAATGAGCAGTTCTTC

D gene: NA
J gene: TRBJ1-2
clone size: once
V gene: TRBV7-2
CDR3 protein: CASSSTNLGIVNGYTF
CDR3 DNA: TGTGCCAGCAGCTCGACGAATCTCGGGATAGTGAATGGCTACACCTTC

D gene: TRBD2
J gene: TRBJ2-1
clone size: NA
V gene: TRBV7-9
CDR3 protein: CASSPPGLAGDGSYNEQFF
CDR3 DNA: TGTGCCAGCAGCCCCCCAGGACTAGCGGGGGATGGCTCCTACAATGAGCAGTTCTTC

D gene: NA
J gene: TRBJ2-3
clone size: NA
V gene: TRBV9
CDR3 protein: CASSVDSLTDTQYF
CDR3 DNA: TGTGCCAGCAGCGTAGATAGTCTGACAGATACGCAGTATTTT

D gene: TRBD2
J gene: TRBJ2-3
clone size: NA
V gene: TRBV9
CDR3 protein: CASVGGSSADTQYF
CDR3 DNA: TGTGCCAGCGTAGGCGGGAGTTCGGCAGATACGCAGTATTTT

D gene: NA
J gene: TRBJ2-2
clone size: NA
V gene: TRBV11-1
CDR3 protein: CASSHPGKNTGELFF
CDR3 DNA: TGTGCCAGCAGCCATCCGGGGAAGAACACCGGGGAGCTGTTTTTT

D gene: TRBD1
J gene: TRBJ1-5
clone size: NA
V gene: TRBV15
CDR3 protein: CATSGFPRGQGWRGAQPQHF
CDR3 DNA: TGTGCCACCAGCGGCTTTCCGCGTGGACAGGGGTGGCGTGGAGCTCAGCCCCAGCATTTT

D gene: NA
J gene: TRBJ1-4
clone size: NA
V gene: TRBV9
CDR3 protein: CASSEGGNTNEKLFF
CDR3 DNA: TGTGCCAGCAGCGAGGGGGGGAACACTAATGAAAAACTGTTTTTT

D gene: NA
J gene: TRBJ1-1
clone size: once
V gene: TRBV7-2
CDR3 protein: CASSLLAGDTEAFF
CDR3 DNA: TGTGCCAGCAGCTTACTTGCAGGGGACACTGAAGCTTTCTTT

D gene: NA
J gene: TRBJ1-3
clone size: NA
V gene: TRBV5-6
CDR3 protein: CASSSPNQGSGNTIYF
CDR3 DNA: TGTGCCAGCAGCTCACCGAACCAGGGCTCTGGAAACACCATATATTTT

D gene: NA
J gene: TRBJ1-1
clone size: NA
V gene: TRBV25-1
CDR3 protein: CASSVQFNTEAFF
CDR3 DNA: TGTGCCAGCAGTGTGCAGTTTAACACTGAAGCTTTCTTT

D gene: NA
J gene: TRBJ2-3
clone size: few
V gene: TRBV5-4
CDR3 protein: CASSLQGAKADTQYF
CDR3 DNA: TGTGCCAGCAGCTTACAAGGAGCGAAGGCAGATACGCAGTATTTT

D gene: NA
J gene: TRBJ2-5
clone size: NA
V gene: TRBV7-6
CDR3 protein: CASSLGLQGMETQYF
CDR3 DNA: TGTGCCAGCAGCTTAGGCCTACAGGGTATGGAGACCCAGTACTTC

D gene: TRBD1
J gene: TRBJ1-4
clone size: NA
V gene: TRBV23-1
CDR3 protein: CASSREGQGFEKLFF
CDR3 DNA: TGCGCCAGCAGTCGTGAGGGACAGGGTTTTGAAAAACTGTTTTTT

D gene: NA
J gene: TRBJ2-1
clone size: NA
V gene: TRBV15
CDR3 protein: CATSRGGGLDNEQFF
CDR3 DNA: TGTGCCACCAGCAGAGGGGGGGGCTTGGACAATGAGCAGTTCTTC

D gene: TRBD1
J gene: TRBJ1-2
clone size: NA
V gene: TRBV7-2
CDR3 protein: CASSSGQGSVVGGYPF
CDR3 DNA: TGTGCCAGCAGCTCCGGACAGGGCTCGGTTGTGGGAGGCTACCCCTTC

D gene: NA
J gene: TRBJ2-7
clone size: NA
V gene: TRBV5-1
CDR3 protein: CASSFTGFSYEQYF
CDR3 DNA: TGCGCCAGCAGCTTTACAGGGTTTTCCTACGAGCAGTACTTC

D gene: TRBD1
J gene: TRBJ1-5
clone size: few
V gene: TRBV10-3
CDR3 protein: CAISESGTGGLQPQHF
CDR3 DNA: TGTGCCATCAGTGAGTCGGGGACAGGGGGCCTTCAGCCCCAGCATTTT

D gene: NA
J gene: TRBJ1-1
clone size: NA
V gene: TRBV29-1
CDR3 protein: CSVPDSSYTEAFF
CDR3 DNA: TGCAGCGTCCCGGACAGCTCCTACACTGAAGCTTTCTTT

D gene: NA
J gene: TRBJ1-4
clone size: NA
V gene: TRBV7-2
CDR3 protein: CASSSIGRTNEKLFF
CDR3 DNA: TGTGCCAGCAGCTCGATCGGGAGGACCAATGAAAAACTGTTTTTT

D gene: NA
J gene: TRBJ1-1
clone size: NA
V gene: TRBV5-6
CDR3 protein: CASSYRRENTEAFF
CDR3 DNA: TGTGCCAGCAGCTACCGGAGGGAGAACACTGAAGCTTTCTTT

D gene: TRBD2
J gene: TRBJ2-1
clone size: NA
V gene: TRBV10-2
CDR3 protein: CASSATSGRYNEQFF
CDR3 DNA: TGCGCCAGCAGTGCGACTAGCGGGAGGTACAATGAGCAGTTCTTC

D gene: TRBD1
J gene: TRBJ1-5
clone size: NA
V gene: TRBV5-1
CDR3 protein: CASSPGTGGAQPQHF
CDR3 DNA: TGCGCCAGCAGCCCCGGGACAGGAGGGGCGCAGCCCCAGCATTTT

D gene: NA
J gene: TRBJ1-1
clone size: NA
V gene: TRBV21-1
CDR3 protein: CASLQGAGTEAFF
CDR3 DNA: TGTGCCAGCCTCCAGGGGGCTGGGACTGAAGCTTTCTTT

D gene: TRBD1
J gene: TRBJ2-7
clone size: NA
V gene: TRBV2
CDR3 protein: CASSSGTGSYEQYF
CDR3 DNA: TGTGCCAGCAGTTCCGGGACAGGAAGCTACGAGCAGTACTTC

D gene: NA
J gene: TRBJ1-2
clone size: NA
V gene: TRBV27
CDR3 protein: CASSLRQGNGYTF
CDR3 DNA: TGTGCCAGCAGTTTACGGCAGGGTAATGGCTACACCTTC